The 6 T cell receptor beta chains below were found in one sample sequenced in a study of cytotoxic CD8 clonotypes in ibrutinib-treated CLL (dated by TCRdb to 2020 to 2022). Receptor libraries were prepared by the immunoSEQ multiplex PCR assay. TCRdb limited this immuneACCESS table to in-frame rearrangements with V and J called. A share of clones is missing; checked studies link under half to unresolved V genes, and the rest is unexplained. The sample table holds approximately 100,000 clones, of which 58% were seen once. The ten largest clones add up to about 40% of the sample. This specimen's time point label, per the study, means: 20 to 25 months on ibrutinib. The sample consisted of PBMCs, taken after 24 months of ibrutinib treatment. The receptors were gathered from a human donor with chronic lymphocytic leukemia.

The table lists this clone with a count of one. The chain joins TRBV29-1 to TRBJ2-2; possible D gene TRBD1, 5 bases. V lost 4 bases and J 5 bases, leaving 20 bases between the germline ends. Germline V CDR1 and CDR2: SQVTM, ANQGSEA. The CDR3 consists of 16 residues. The DNA of the CDR3 is TGCAGCGTTGTATCCAGGGATAAGCAAGGTACCGGGGAGCTGTTTTTT. This codes for CSVVSRDKQGTGELFF.

Only a few counts were recorded for this clone. The chain couples TRBV5-4 to TRBJ2-3, with 7 bases fitting TRBD1. V dropped 4 bases and J dropped 0; count of bases not matched to a gene: 8. The CDR3 contains 16 residues. Germline V gene sequence: CDR1 SGHNT, CDR2 YYREEE (reference sequence). CDR3 sequence reads: CASSPRTGPSTDTQYF. CDR3 in DNA: TGTGCCAGCAGCCCGCGGACAGGACCTAGCACAGATACGCAGTATTTT.

The table lists this clone with a few counts. One end of the junction varies from germline; a read error may be responsible. The chain couples TRBV28 to TRBJ1-5; 7 bases agree with TRBD1. CDR3 length: 14 amino acids. Germline lookup yields CDR1 MDHEN and CDR2 SYDVKM. The CDR3 DNA reads as TGTGCCAGCAGTTTAGTGGGGGACAGATCAGCCCCAGCATTT. Encoded protein: CASSLVGDRSAPAF.

The CDR3 DNA reads as TGTGCCAGCAGTTACTCCCGGGGCGACTACGAGCAGTACTTC. Protein product: CASSYSRGDYEQYF. This chain links TRBV6-5 with TRBJ2-7; D is tentatively TRBD1 or TRBD2 (5 bases each). The CDR3 is made up of 14 amino acids. Trimming removed 0 bases at V and 3 bases at J, with 9 bases between. Germline assignment: CDR1 MNHEY and CDR2 SVGAGI.

The chain carries TRBV29-1 and TRBJ1-1; D gene uncertain. Germline CDR1 reads SQVTM; CDR2 reads ANQGSEA. The CDR3 is 12 residues long. Trimming removed 1 base at V and 6 bases at J, with 9 bases between. The CDR3 sequence is CSVEGFGPEAFF. CDR3 nucleotides: TGCAGCGTTGAAGGGTTTGGGCCTGAAGCTTTCTTT. Full variable domain (rest looked up from reference TRBV29-1 and TRBJ1-1): SAVISQKPSRDICQRGTSLTIQCQVDSQVTMMFWYRQQPGQSLTLIATANQGSEATYESGFVIDKFPISRPNLTFSTLTVSNMSPEDSSIYLCSVEGFGPEAFFGQGTRLTVV.

The rearrangement joins TRBV10-3 to TRBJ2-7, with 9 bases identical to TRBD1. The CDR3 loop spans 15 amino acids. The trim removed 9 bases at V and 1 base at J, leaving 10 bases unmatched. In germline, CDR1 is ENHRY, CDR2 SYGVKD. CDR3 coding DNA: TGTGCCATAAAGGTCGGGACAGGGATGTCCTACGAGCAGTACTTC. Its translation: CAIKVGTGMSYEQYF.